The next 9 T cell receptor beta chains were all read from a single sample in a study of blood T cell repertoires in COVID-19. The method was immunoSEQ multiplex PCR; TCRdb's version includes in-frame clones alone and lacks a portion of them. The sample has about 160,000 clones; 82% are singletons. Material: peripheral blood. The receptors come from a woman aged 40 to 50 with COVID-19, enrolled during active disease.

The chain uses TRBV19 and TRBJ2-6, with 9 bases that match TRBD1. Germline CDR1 reads LNHDA; CDR2 reads SQIVND (reference sequence). This CDR3 spans 17 amino acids. J was trimmed by 0 bases and V by 1 base; bases with no gene match: 1. The CDR3 reads CASSIGQGDSGANVLTF. The CDR3 region has the DNA TGTGCCAGTAGTATAGGACAGGGGGACTCTGGGGCCAACGTCCTGACTTTC.

V gene TRBV20-1 combines with J gene TRBJ2-5; maybe TRBD2 (6 bases). The ends were cut back, 3 bases at V and 5 bases at J, with 16 bases in the middle. Germline CDR1 is DFQATT and CDR2 is SNEGSKA (reference sequence). This CDR3 region has 14 residues. The CDR3 loop reads CSASILGRGETQYF. CDR3 nucleotide sequence: TGCAGTGCTAGTATTCTAGGTCGGGGGGAGACCCAGTACTTC.

The V gene is TRBV2, the J gene TRBJ1-1; unclear D gene. V gave up 4 bases and J gave up 1 base, with 10 bases separating them. CDR1 and CDR2 from the germline V gene are SNHLY and FYNNEI. The CDR3 is 14 residues long. The chain's CDR3 is CASSGLIKNTEAFF. DNA of the CDR3: TGTGCCAGCAGTGGACTGATTAAGAACACTGAAGCTTTCTTT.

The chain joins TRBV19 to TRBJ2-3, with 10 bases lining up with TRBD2. The CDR3 covers 15 residues. Losses at the gene ends were 4 bases for V and 2 bases for J; bases not matched to a gene: 3. The germline gives CDR1 LNHDA, CDR2 SQIVND (reference sequence). The CDR3: CASSTLAGATDTQYF. As DNA, the CDR3 is TGTGCCAGTAGTACCCTAGCGGGGGCCACAGATACGCAGTATTTT.

V gene TRBV6-1 combines with J gene TRBJ1-5, with a tentative D call TRBD1 (5 bases). The V end lost 1 base, the J end lost 3 bases, and 16 bases lay between the germline ends. From germline, CDR1 is MNHNS and CDR2 SASEGT. The CDR3 extends over 17 amino acids. The CDR3 protein is CASSEGVWGGNNQPQHF. As DNA, the CDR3 is TGTGCCAGCAGTGAAGGCGTGTGGGGCGGAAACAATCAGCCCCAGCATTTT.

V and J are TRBV12-3 or TRBV12-4 and TRBJ1-1; 7 positions agree with TRBD1. The V gene end was trimmed by 6 bases and the J gene end by 5 bases; junction bases not matched to a gene: 3. This CDR3 is built from 12 residues. As DNA, the CDR3 is TGTGCCAGCAGGTACAGGGGTACTGAAGCTTTCTTT. Translation: CASRYRGTEAFF.

This clone was seen just once. The chain combines TRBV6-1 with TRBJ1-2, with D possibly matching TRBD1 (5 bases). Trimming took off 2 bases at V and 0 bases at J, with 7 bases between the two ends. There are 14 residues in the CDR3. Per germline, CDR1 MNHNS and CDR2 SASEGT. CDR3 DNA: TGTGCCAGCAGTGAAAAGGGGACTAACTATGGCTACACCTTC. It translates to CASSEKGTNYGYTF.

The V call is TRBV4-1, the J call TRBJ1-2, with 7 bases that match TRBD1. This CDR3 has 15 residues. The V gene's germline CDR1 is MGHRA and CDR2 YSYEKL. Unmatched junction bases numbered 10, after V lost 1 base and J lost 8 bases. The CDR3 DNA reads as TGCGCCAGCAGCCAAGCGGGCTTGGGACAGATGGGCTACACCTTC. Translation gives CASSQAGLGQMGYTF.

This clone was recorded only once. The J gene is TRBJ1-4, the V gene TRBV27, with 11 nucleotides matching TRBD1. Germline loops: CDR1 MNHEY, CDR2 SMNVEV (reference sequence). J gave up 7 bases and V 10 bases, and 14 bases lay outside the gene matches. The CDR3 is 16 residues long. The DNA for the CDR3 is TGTGCCACCTCGGGACAGGGGGTTCCACCTGGTGAAAAACTGTTTTTT. As protein: CATSGQGVPPGEKLFF. The variable domain in full, completed from reference TRBV27 and TRBJ1-4, reads EAQVTQNPRYLITVTGKKLTVTCSQNMNHEYMSWYRQDPGLGLRQIYYSMNVEVTDKGDVPEGYKVSRKEKRNFPLILESPSPNQTSLYFCATSGQGVPPGEKLFFGSGTQLSVL.